The 26 T cell receptor beta chains below were found in one sample sequenced in a study of human T cells and chemical hapten exposure. TCRdb called the RACE reads again in MiXCR, with one record for every CDR3 protein. The sample has about 81,000 distinct CDR3 sequences, around 7% seen once. The time point denotes: patch test 1, 2 weeks after DPC sensitization. Treatment given: therapeutic diphenylcyclopropenone sensitization with weekly scalp DPC. Sequencing used whole blood, obtained in connection with sensitization to the hapten diphenylcyclopropenone (DPC). The receptors originated from a young woman with alopecia areata. Some clones in this sample may be carry-over from other donors' samples.

This clonotype was counted between two and nine times. The rearrangement links TRBV10-3 to TRBJ1-1; the match to TRBD1 covers 7 bases. Germline V gene lookup returns CDR1 ENHRY and CDR2 SYGVKD. The CDR3 length is 14 residues. The V gene end was trimmed by 1 base and the J gene end by 1 base; junction bases not matched to a gene: 0. The CDR3 reads CAISEYRGNTEAFF. The CDR3 DNA sequence: TGTGCCATCAGTGAGTACAGGGGGAACACTGAAGCTTTCTTT.

In its sample, this clonotype was seen a few times. V gene TRBV3-1 combines with J gene TRBJ2-3; D ambiguous. The CDR3 is made up of 17 amino acids. Trimming shortened V by 1 base and J by 2 bases, and 16 bases separated the two germline ends. Germline V CDR1 and CDR2: LGHDT, YNNKEL (reference sequence). The CDR3 bases are TGTGCCAGCAGCCAAGTGGGCAGCCAAGTGTTCACAGATACGCAGTATTTT. This encodes CASSQVGSQVFTDTQYF.

The J gene is TRBJ2-2, the V gene TRBV6-1; D not certain. CDR1 and CDR2 (germline): MNHNS, SASEGT. CDR3 length: 14 amino acids. V gave up 5 bases and J gave up 3 bases, with 10 bases separating them. The chain's CDR3 is CASSPNPDTGELFF. The CDR3 region has the DNA TGTGCCAGCAGTCCCAACCCGGACACCGGGGAGCTGTTTTTT.

This clonotype has ten or more counts. CDR3 in amino acids: CAISETDLGAGFQETQYF. The DNA of the CDR3 is TGTGCCATCAGTGAGACGGACTTAGGGGCGGGATTCCAAGAGACCCAGTACTTC. The V call is TRBV10-3, the J call TRBJ2-5; weak D call: TRBD2 (6 bases). Trimming cost V 2 bases and J 1 base, with 20 bases left between them. This CDR3 is built from 18 residues. CDR1 ENHRY and CDR2 SYGVKD come from the germline V gene.

This clonotype has a handful of counts. The chain combines TRBV10-3 with TRBJ1-6, with a possible D match to TRBD1 (5 bases). V was clipped by 6 bases and J by 8 bases, with 11 bases between them. Germline V lookup: CDR1 ENHRY, CDR2 SYGVKD. The CDR3 sequence is 13 residues long. CDR3 in DNA: TGTGCCATCAGGTTGACAGACGATTCACCCCTCCACTTT. It is translated as CAIRLTDDSPLHF.

This clonotype was seen more than once but under ten times. J is TRBJ1-4 and V is TRBV5-1; D ambiguous. CDR1 is SGHRS, CDR2 YFSETQ, per germline. The CDR3 is 17 amino acids. Trimming left V 1 base short and J 4 bases short, with 17 bases between. The DNA for the CDR3 is TGCGCCAGCAGCTTGTATGAACAGAGAACCGATAATGAAAAACTGTTTTTT. Protein sequence: CASSLYEQRTDNEKLFF.

This chain uses TRBV12-3 or TRBV12-4 with TRBJ2-7; no firm D call. The CDR3 is 11 residues long. V was trimmed by 4 bases and J by 3 bases, leaving 4 bases between them. The CDR3 spells CASSSNYEQYF. The CDR3 DNA reads TGTGCCAGCAGTTCAAACTACGAGCAGTACTTC.

CDR3 coding DNA: TGTGCCAGCAGCCTAAAAGACAGCCCCATGAACACTGAAGCTTTCTTT. Protein sequence: CASSLKDSPMNTEAFF. The chain combines TRBV6-5 with TRBJ1-1, with a weak D call TRBD1 (5 bases). Germline assignment: CDR1 MNHEY and CDR2 SVGAGI. The CDR3 consists of 16 residues. Trimming took 6 bases from V and 0 from J, leaving 17 bases between them.

The gene calls are TRBV10-3 and TRBJ2-3; D may be TRBD2 (6 bases). The length of the CDR3 is 13 residues. V lost 4 bases and J lost 4, with 9 bases in between. Germline V lookup: CDR1 ENHRY, CDR2 SYGVKD. Here the CDR3 DNA reads TGTGCCATCAGTGGGAGACTAGCAGATACGCAGTATTTT. Protein product: CAISGRLADTQYF.

As concerns this clonotype: A much larger clonotype is one base distant, so this may be a read error. The J gene is TRBJ1-1, the V gene TRBV29-1, with unresolved D. CDR3 length: 13 residues. In germline, CDR1 is SQVTM, CDR2 ANQGSEA. In DNA form, the CDR3 reads TGCAGATCCAGAAGTTGGATGGTAGCTGAAGCTTTCTTT. Protein product: CRSRSWMVAEAFF.

The chain links TRBV24-1 to TRBJ1-5, with 8 bases lining up with TRBD1. This CDR3 is built from 17 residues. The V segment lost 4 bases and the J segment 5 bases; nucleotides outside the gene matches: 12. Germline V lookup: CDR1 KGHDR, CDR2 SFDVKD. The chain's CDR3 is CATSEGDRTAVHQPQHF. The CDR3, as DNA: TGTGCCACCAGTGAAGGGGACAGGACAGCGGTCCATCAGCCCCAGCATTTT.

This clonotype appeared a few times. A much larger clone lies a single base off, so this may be a read error. This sequence joins TRBV12-3 or TRBV12-4 and TRBJ2-7, with a tentative D call TRBD1 (5 bases). Trimming removed 3 bases from V and 5 bases from J, with 11 bases in between. The CDR3 sequence is 13 residues long. Written as DNA, the CDR3 is TGTGCCAGCAGTTTGACAGCCACCGACGAGCAGTACTTC. Its translation is CASSLTATDEQYF.

This clonotype was found many times. CDR3 in amino acids: CASSMGPSGRPDTQYF. The CDR3 DNA follows: TGTGCCAGCAGTATGGGACCCTCGGGACGACCAGATACGCAGTATTTT. The chain uses TRBV12-3 or TRBV12-4 and TRBJ2-3; D might be TRBD1 or TRBD2, each matching 5 bases. This CDR3 has 16 amino acids. Deletions cut 5 bases from V and 4 bases from J, with 19 bases between.

This clonotype was picked up many times. The gene calls are TRBV7-3 and TRBJ1-1; 7 nucleotides align to TRBD1. This CDR3 has 18 residues. Germline CDR1 and CDR2: SGHTA and FQGTGA. J was trimmed by 3 bases and V by 5 bases; bases with no gene match: 18. CDR3 sequence (DNA): TGTGCCAGCAGCGGACAGGTTTCCGGGGGAGCGGGGTACACTGAAGCTTTCTTT. Protein: CASSGQVSGGAGYTEAFF.

This clonotype has more than one count but fewer than ten. CDR3 coding DNA: TGTGCCAGCTCACTTTCAAGACAGGCCCCTCGAGCTGAAGCTTTCTTT. This codes for CASSLSRQAPRAEAFF. The V and J genes are TRBV18 and TRBJ1-1, with D perhaps TRBD1 (6 bases). This CDR3 is built from 16 residues. Trimming left V 4 bases short and J 6 bases short, with 21 bases between. Germline V gene data show CDR1 as KGHSH and CDR2 as LQKENI.

At least ten counts were recorded for this clonotype. This chain joins TRBV20-1 and TRBJ2-3; D unresolved. Germline assignment: CDR1 DFQATT and CDR2 SNEGSKA (reference sequence). V was pared by 3 bases and J by 4 bases, with 14 bases between. The CDR3 runs 14 residues. CDR3 sequence: CSASPDSGADTQYF. CDR3 nucleotides: TGCAGTGCTAGCCCGGATTCGGGCGCAGATACGCAGTATTTT.

This chain connects TRBV6-6 to TRBJ2-1; 12 bases align to TRBD1. In germline, CDR1 is MNHNY, CDR2 SVGAGI (reference sequence). The V and J ends lost 6 bases and 4 bases, in that order; junction bases with no gene match: 7. The CDR3 sequence is 16 residues long. In DNA, the CDR3 is TGTGCCAGCAGGAGGGACAGGGGGCTGGGATACAATGAGCAGTTCTTC. The encoded protein is CASRRDRGLGYNEQFF.

This clonotype occurred a few times. V usage is TRBV18 and J usage is TRBJ1-1, with D hard to call. V lost 4 bases and J lost 2, with 14 bases in between. Germline lookup yields CDR1 KGHSH and CDR2 LQKENI. The CDR3 has 15 amino acids. CDR3 residues: CASSRTVGVNTEAFF. CDR3 nucleotide sequence: TGTGCCAGCTCACGTACAGTTGGGGTAAACACTGAAGCTTTCTTT.

The J gene is TRBJ2-1, the V gene TRBV24-1; 7 bases are shared with TRBD1. The CDR3 runs to 16 residues. Germline CDR1 and CDR2: KGHDR and SFDVKD. V gave up 7 bases and J gave up 4 bases; unmatched junction bases: 12. The CDR3 here is CATSSADRVGYNEQFF. CDR3 bases: TGTGCCACCAGCTCCGCCGACAGGGTAGGATACAATGAGCAGTTCTTC.

This clonotype appeared a few times. The rearrangement links TRBV9 to TRBJ1-5; D is unresolved. Germline assignment: CDR1 SGDLS and CDR2 YYNGEE. The V end lost 3 bases, the J end lost 1 base, and 11 bases lay between the germline ends. The CDR3 runs 15 residues. The CDR3 sequence is CASSAGAVSNQPQHF. The CDR3 nucleotides read TGTGCCAGCAGCGCTGGTGCGGTGAGCAATCAGCCCCAGCATTTT.

This rearrangement joins TRBV19 to TRBJ2-3, with 14 bases that match TRBD2. CDR1 is LNHDA and CDR2 is SQIVND in the germline V gene (reference sequence). CDR3 length equals 17 residues. After removal of 5 bases from V and 4 bases from J, the junction contained 8 bases not matched to a gene. In nucleotides, the CDR3 is TGTGCCAGTAGTCCCAAGGGACTAGCGGGGGTTGCAGATACGCAGTATTTT. Amino acids: CASSPKGLAGVADTQYF.

This clonotype was counted only a few times. The rearrangement joins TRBV2 to TRBJ1-4, with 8 bases lining up with TRBD1. Germline-derived CDR1 and CDR2 are SNHLY and FYNNEI. CDR3 length: 14 residues. The V gene end was trimmed by 6 bases and the J gene end by 8 bases; junction bases not matched to a gene: 8. The CDR3 DNA sequence: TGTGCCAGCAGGGGACAGGCGACTAGAGAAAAACTGTTTTTT. Its protein is CASRGQATREKLFF.

In this sample, this clonotype turned up many times. The J gene is TRBJ2-6, the V gene TRBV29-1, with unresolved D. The CDR3 has 15 residues. Germline V gene sequence: CDR1 SQVTM, CDR2 ANQGSEA. V lost 5 bases, J lost 0 bases, and 11 bases lay in between. The CDR3, as DNA: TGCAGCGTTCGTCAGTCGGGCTCTGGGGCCAACGTCCTGACTTTC. It is translated as CSVRQSGSGANVLTF.

The chain joins TRBV3-1 to TRBJ2-2; D is uncertain. CDR1 and CDR2 from the germline V gene are LGHDT and YNNKEL (reference sequence). The V and J ends lost 2 bases and 4 bases respectively, with 8 bases between them. This CDR3 is 14 amino acids long. DNA for the CDR3: TGTGCCAGCAGCCAAATAAGGACCACCGGGGAGCTGTTTTTT. Protein: CASSQIRTTGELFF.

This clonotype was recorded many times. The rearrangement uses TRBV7-9 and TRBJ1-2; TRBD1 might be the D (6 bases). CDR3 length equals 13 residues. Germline V CDR1 and CDR2: SEHNR, FQNEAQ (reference sequence). Trimming cost V 5 bases and J 3 bases, with 10 bases left between them. For the CDR3, the DNA is TGTGCCAGCAGCCATGGGGGCTACTATGGCTACACCTTC. Protein: CASSHGGYYGYTF.

This sequence joins TRBV9 and TRBJ1-2; TRBD1 agrees at 7 bases. The CDR3 length is 14 residues. Germline trimming cut 1 base from V and 8 bases from J; bases unmatched to any gene: 8. CDR1 and CDR2 (germline): SGDLS, YYNGEE. The CDR3 protein is CASSVSGTAEGYTF. CDR3 coding DNA: TGTGCCAGCAGCGTATCAGGGACAGCCGAGGGCTACACCTTC.